What follows are 5 T cell receptor beta chains derived from one specimen sequenced in a study of blood T cell repertoires in COVID-19. Assay used: immunoSEQ multiplex PCR; TCRdb lists only in-frame clones, some missing. The data hold roughly 130,000 clones, with approximately 88% observed a single time. Sequences were obtained from peripheral blood. These TCRs come from a man in his sixties with active or convalescent COVID-19.

The chain joins TRBV11-2 to TRBJ2-1, with 12 bases lining up with TRBD1. The V gene's germline CDR1 is SGHAT and CDR2 FQNNGV. The CDR3 is 16 residues long. Germline trimming cut 1 base from V and 6 bases from J; bases unmatched to any gene: 4. The CDR3 nucleotides read TGTGCCAGCAGCTTAGTGGGACAGGGGGCAATCAATGAGCAGTTCTTC. Its protein is CASSLVGQGAINEQFF.

The chain links TRBV5-6 to TRBJ2-2; 8 nucleotides align to TRBD1. Germline loops: CDR1 SGHDT, CDR2 YYEEEE. With 1 base clipped from V and 6 bases from J, the junction kept 5 bases outside the gene matches. CDR3 length: 15 amino acids. The CDR3 DNA reads as TGTGCCAGCAGCTTGTTGGACAGGGCCCCCGGGGAGCTGTTTTTT. Protein sequence: CASSLLDRAPGELFF. Supplemented by reference TRBV5-6 and TRBJ2-2, the full variable domain reads DAGVTQSPTHLIKTRGQQVTLRCSPKSGHDTVSWYQQALGQGPQFIFQYYEEEERQRGNFPDRFSGHQFPNYSSELNVNALLLGDSALYLCASSLLDRAPGELFFGEGSRLTVL.

V is TRBV28 and J is TRBJ2-1; D is unclear. Germline V gives CDR1 MDHEN, CDR2 SYDVKM. With 2 bases removed from V and 4 bases from J, the gap between germline ends came to 6 bases. This CDR3 is 13 amino acids long. The CDR3 bases are TGTGCCAGCAGTTTAAGCAGGTACAATGAGCAGTTCTTC. This encodes CASSLSRYNEQFF.

This chain connects TRBV5-1 to TRBJ2-3; 10 bases are a match to TRBD2. The V gene's germline CDR1 is SGHRS and CDR2 YFSETQ. V was clipped by 1 base and J by 2 bases; unmatched bases: 7. The CDR3 consists of 17 residues. The CDR3 spells CASSLRGLADFTDTQYF. CDR3 nucleotides: TGCGCCAGCAGCTTGCGAGGACTAGCGGATTTCACAGATACGCAGTATTTT.

This clone was recorded once. This chain uses TRBV7-9 with TRBJ2-1; D not certain. The V end was cut by 1 base, the J end by 5 bases, with 6 bases between. This CDR3 comprises 13 residues. CDR1 SEHNR and CDR2 FQNEAQ come from the germline V gene (reference sequence). CDR3 DNA: TGTGCCAGCAGCTTAGTCCCTAACAATGAGCAGTTCTTC. This gives the protein CASSLVPNNEQFF.